These 2 T cell receptor beta chains came from one sample sequenced in a study of cytotoxic CD8 clonotypes in ibrutinib-treated CLL. Clones were sequenced by immunoSEQ multiplex PCR, and TCRdb holds only the in-frame ones, with some missing. There are approximately 57,000 clones in the sample; 55% to 70% occur only once, and approximately 20% lies in the top ten. The sequencing here drew on PBMCs, taken after 24 months of ibrutinib treatment. Receptors originate from a human donor with chronic lymphocytic leukemia.

This clone has a handful of counts. This chain uses TRBV2 with TRBJ2-7; 7 bases are shared with TRBD1. Per germline, CDR1 SNHLY and CDR2 FYNNEI. The CDR3 length is 13 residues. V trimming: 6 bases; J trimming: 4 bases; junction bases outside the gene matches: 6. CDR3 loop: CASRQGSRYEQYF. In DNA, the CDR3 is TGTGCCAGCAGACAGGGGAGTCGGTACGAGCAGTACTTC.

This chain joins TRBV6-5 and TRBJ1-3; D is perhaps TRBD1 (6 bases). The germline V gene has CDR1 MNHEY and CDR2 SVGAGI. The CDR3 spans 15 residues. Trimming removed 0 bases at V and 2 bases at J, with 8 bases between. The CDR3 DNA reads TGTGCCAGCAGTTACTCACAGGGACCTGGAAACACCATATATTTT. It is translated as CASSYSQGPGNTIYF.